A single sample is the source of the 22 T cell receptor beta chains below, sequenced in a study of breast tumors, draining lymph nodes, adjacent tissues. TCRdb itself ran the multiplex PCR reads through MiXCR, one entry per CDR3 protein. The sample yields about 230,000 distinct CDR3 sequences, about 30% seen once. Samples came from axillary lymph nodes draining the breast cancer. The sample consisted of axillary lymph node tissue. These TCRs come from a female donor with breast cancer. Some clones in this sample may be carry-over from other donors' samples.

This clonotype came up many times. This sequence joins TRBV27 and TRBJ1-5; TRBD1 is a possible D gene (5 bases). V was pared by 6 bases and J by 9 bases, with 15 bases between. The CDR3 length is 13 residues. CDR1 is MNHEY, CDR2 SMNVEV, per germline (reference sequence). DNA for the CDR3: TGTGCCAGCAGACCCAGGGTCTTCGGGCCCCAGCATTTT. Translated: CASRPRVFGPQHF.

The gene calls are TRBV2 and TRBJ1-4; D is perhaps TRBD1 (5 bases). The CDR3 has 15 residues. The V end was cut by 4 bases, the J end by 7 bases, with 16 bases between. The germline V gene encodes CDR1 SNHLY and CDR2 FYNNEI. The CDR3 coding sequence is TGTGCCAGCAGTGGGCCGGGGGGTCTAAGTGAAAAACTGTTTTTT. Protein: CASSGPGGLSEKLFF.

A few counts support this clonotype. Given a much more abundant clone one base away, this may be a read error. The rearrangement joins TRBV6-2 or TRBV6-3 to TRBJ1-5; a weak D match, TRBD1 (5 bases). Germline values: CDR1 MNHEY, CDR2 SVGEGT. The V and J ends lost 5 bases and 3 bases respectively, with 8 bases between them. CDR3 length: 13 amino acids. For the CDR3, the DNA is TGTGCCAGCAGTCACAGGCTCAATCAGCCCCAGCATTTT. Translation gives CASSHRLNQPQHF.

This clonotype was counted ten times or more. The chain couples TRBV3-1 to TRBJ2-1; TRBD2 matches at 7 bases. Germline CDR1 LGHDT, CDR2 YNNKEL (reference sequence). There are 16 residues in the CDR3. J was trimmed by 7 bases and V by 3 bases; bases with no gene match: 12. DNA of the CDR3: TGTGCCAGCAGCCACCCTCCTAGCGGAGCCCGGAATGAGCAGTTCTTC. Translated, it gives CASSHPPSGARNEQFF.

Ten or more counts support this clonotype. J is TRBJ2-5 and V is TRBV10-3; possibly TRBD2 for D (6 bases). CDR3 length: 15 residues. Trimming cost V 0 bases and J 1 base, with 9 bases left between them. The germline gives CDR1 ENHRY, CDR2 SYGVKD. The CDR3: CAISESKRVQETQYF. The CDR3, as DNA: TGTGCCATCAGTGAGTCAAAGCGGGTCCAAGAGACCCAGTACTTC.

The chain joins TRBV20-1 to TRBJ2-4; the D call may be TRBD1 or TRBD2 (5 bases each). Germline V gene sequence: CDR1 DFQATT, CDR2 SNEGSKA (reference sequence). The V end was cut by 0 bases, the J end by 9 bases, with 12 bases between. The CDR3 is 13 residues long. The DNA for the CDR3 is TGCAGTGCTAGAGATTATCCGGGGCTCATTCAGTACTTC. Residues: CSARDYPGLIQYF.

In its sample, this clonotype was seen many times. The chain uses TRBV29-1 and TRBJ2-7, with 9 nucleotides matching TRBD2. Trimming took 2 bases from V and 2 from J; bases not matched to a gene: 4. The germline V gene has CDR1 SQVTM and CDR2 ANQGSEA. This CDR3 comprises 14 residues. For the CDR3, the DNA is TGCAGCGTTGAATCGACTAGCGGAACCTACGAGCAGTACTTC. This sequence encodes CSVESTSGTYEQYF.

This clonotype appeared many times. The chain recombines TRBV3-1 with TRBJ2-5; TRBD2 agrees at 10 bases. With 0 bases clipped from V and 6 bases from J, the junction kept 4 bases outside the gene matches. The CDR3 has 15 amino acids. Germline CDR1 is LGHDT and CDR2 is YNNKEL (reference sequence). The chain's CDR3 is CASSQDLAGAKTQYF. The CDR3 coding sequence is TGTGCCAGCAGCCAAGATCTAGCGGGAGCGAAGACCCAGTACTTC.

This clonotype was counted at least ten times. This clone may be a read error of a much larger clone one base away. The CDR3 protein is CASREGRDYLGATVLTF. CDR3 bases: TGTGCCAGCAGGGAGGGCAGGGATTATCTTGGGGCCACCGTCCTGACTTTC. The rearrangement uses TRBV9 and TRBJ2-6; D might be TRBD2 (6 bases). The germline V gene encodes CDR1 SGDLS and CDR2 YYNGEE. The CDR3 has 17 amino acids.

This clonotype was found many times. This CDR3 is CAISTPGGADTQYF. CDR3 bases: TGTGCCATCAGTACCCCAGGGGGGGCAGATACGCAGTATTTT. This chain connects TRBV10-3 to TRBJ2-3, with D possibly called TRBD1 or TRBD2 (7 bases each). Trimming removed 5 bases at V and 4 bases at J, with 13 bases between. CDR1 is ENHRY and CDR2 is SYGVKD in the germline V gene. CDR3 length equals 14 residues.

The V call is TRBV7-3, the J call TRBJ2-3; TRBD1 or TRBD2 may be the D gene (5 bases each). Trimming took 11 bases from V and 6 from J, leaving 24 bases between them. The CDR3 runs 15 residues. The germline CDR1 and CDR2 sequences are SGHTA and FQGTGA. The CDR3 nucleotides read TGTGCCGGCACCCTTGGGGGAGCAAGAACGGATACGCAGTATTTT. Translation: CAGTLGGARTDTQYF. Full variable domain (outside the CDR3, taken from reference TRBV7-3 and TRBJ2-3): GAGVSQTPSNKVTEKGKYVELRCDPISGHTALYWYRQSLGQGPEFLIYFQGTGAADDSGLPNDRFFAVRPEGSVSTLKIQRTERGDSAVYLCAGTLGGARTDTQYFGPGTRLTVL.

As DNA, the CDR3 is TGTGCCAGCAGCGTTGAAGCTGGGGGCACAGATACGCAGTATTTT. It encodes CASSVEAGGTDTQYF. The chain has TRBV9 and TRBJ2-3; D not certain. Trimming removed 2 bases from V and 1 base from J, with 11 bases in between. There are 15 residues in the CDR3. Germline CDR1 reads SGDLS; CDR2 reads YYNGEE.

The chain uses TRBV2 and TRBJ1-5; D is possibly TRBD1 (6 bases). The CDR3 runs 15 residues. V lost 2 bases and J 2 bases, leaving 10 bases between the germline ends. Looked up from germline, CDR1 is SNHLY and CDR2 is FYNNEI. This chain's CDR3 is CASSELSGGNQPQHF. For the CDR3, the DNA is TGTGCCAGCAGTGAATTGTCAGGGGGCAATCAGCCCCAGCATTTT.

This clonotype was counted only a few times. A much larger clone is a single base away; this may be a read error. The CDR3, as DNA: TGTGCCAGTAGTATCGGCAGGGGGTCGGTTTATAGCGATGAGCAGTCCTTC. Its protein product is CASSIGRGSVYSDEQSF. This rearrangement joins TRBV19 to TRBJ2-1; 7 positions match TRBD1. CDR3 length equals 17 residues. Germline V gives CDR1 LNHDA, CDR2 SQIVND (reference sequence).

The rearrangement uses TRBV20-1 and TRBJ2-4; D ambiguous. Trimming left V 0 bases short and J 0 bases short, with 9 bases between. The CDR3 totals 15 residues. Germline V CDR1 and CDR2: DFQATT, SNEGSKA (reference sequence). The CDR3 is CSARDPSLAKNIQYF. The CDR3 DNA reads TGCAGTGCTAGAGATCCGAGTCTAGCCAAAAACATTCAGTACTTC.

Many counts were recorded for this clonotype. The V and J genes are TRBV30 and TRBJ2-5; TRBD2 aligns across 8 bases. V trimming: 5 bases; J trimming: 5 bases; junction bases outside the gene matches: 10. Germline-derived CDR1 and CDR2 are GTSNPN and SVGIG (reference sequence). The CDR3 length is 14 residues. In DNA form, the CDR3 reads TGTGCCTGGTCCCCCGGGGGGGAAGGCGAGACCCAGTACTTC. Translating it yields CAWSPGGEGETQYF.

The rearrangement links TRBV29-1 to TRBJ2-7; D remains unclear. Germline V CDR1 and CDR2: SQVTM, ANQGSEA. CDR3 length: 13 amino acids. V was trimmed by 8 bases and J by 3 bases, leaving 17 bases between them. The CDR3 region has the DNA TGCAGCTTGGATGACGGAAACTTCTACGAGCAGTACTTC. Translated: CSLDDGNFYEQYF.

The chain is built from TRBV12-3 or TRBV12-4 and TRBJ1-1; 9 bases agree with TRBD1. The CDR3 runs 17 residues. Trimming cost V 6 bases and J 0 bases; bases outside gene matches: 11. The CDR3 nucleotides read TGTGCCAGCAGGTTCCCAGGGGGACAGGGAATGAACACTGAAGCTTTCTTT. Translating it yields CASRFPGGQGMNTEAFF.

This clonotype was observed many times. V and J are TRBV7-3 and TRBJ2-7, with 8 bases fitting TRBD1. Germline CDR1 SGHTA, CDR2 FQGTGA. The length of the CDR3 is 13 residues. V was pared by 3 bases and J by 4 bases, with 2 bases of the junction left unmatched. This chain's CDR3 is CASSFDRGYEQYF. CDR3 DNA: TGTGCCAGCAGCTTTGACAGGGGATACGAGCAGTACTTC.

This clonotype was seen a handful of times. The CDR3 protein is CASRDRGNTEAFF. The CDR3 DNA reads TGTGCCAGCAGGGACAGGGGGAACACTGAAGCTTTCTTT. This chain joins TRBV3-1 and TRBJ1-1; 9 bases line up with TRBD1. V trimming: 6 bases; J trimming: 1 base; junction bases outside the gene matches: 0. This CDR3 contains 13 residues. In germline, CDR1 is LGHDT, CDR2 YNNKEL (reference sequence).

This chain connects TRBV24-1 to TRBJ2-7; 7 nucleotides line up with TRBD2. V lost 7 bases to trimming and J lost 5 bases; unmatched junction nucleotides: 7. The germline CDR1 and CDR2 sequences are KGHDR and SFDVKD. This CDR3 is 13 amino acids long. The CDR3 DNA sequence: TGTGCCACCAGCGGGACTACCCTCGACGAGCAGTACTTC. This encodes CATSGTTLDEQYF.

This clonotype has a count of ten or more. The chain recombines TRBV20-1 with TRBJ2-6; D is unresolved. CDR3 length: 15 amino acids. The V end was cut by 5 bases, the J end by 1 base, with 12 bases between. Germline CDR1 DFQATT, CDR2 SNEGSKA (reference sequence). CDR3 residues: CSAHRRMSGANVLTF. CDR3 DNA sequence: TGCAGTGCTCACCGTCGGATGTCTGGGGCCAACGTCCTGACTTTC.